Listed below are T cell receptor beta chains from one sample, sequenced in a study of cytomegalovirus exposure and HLA in healthy donors. Using immunoSEQ multiplex PCR, the repertoire was profiled, and TCRdb retains in-frame clones only, with some absent. Recorded for this sample: over 45,000 clones. The sample comprised PBMCs. Receptors were obtained from a woman in her late teens or twenties in good health and CMV-seronegative. Each CDR3 is given with its conserved first and last residue. The order of the fields is J gene, D gene, V gene, CDR3 DNA, CDR3 protein. The D gene is left open where the match is weak.

TRBJ2-1 | . | TRBV15 | TGTGCCACCGGGCCTCGAGTCCGCGATGAGCAGTTCTTC | CATGPRVRDEQFF
TRBJ1-1 | TRBD1 | TRBV5-4 | TGTGCCAGCACCCCGGCGACAGGGAGGCACACTGAAGCTTTCTTT | CASTPATGRHTEAFF
TRBJ2-7 | TRBD1 | TRBV11-2 | TGTGCCAGCAGCTTAGGTCCACAGGGGGCGCGAGAGCAGTACTTC | CASSLGPQGAREQYF
TRBJ1-1 | TRBD1 | TRBV9 | TGTGCCAGCTCGGTGACAGGGGTGAACACTGAAGCTTTCTTT | CASSVTGVNTEAFF
TRBJ1-1 | . | TRBV5-4 | TGTGCCAGCAACCAAAAAAAGAAAGGAGACACTGAAGCTTTCTTT | CASNQKKKGDTEAFF
TRBJ1-1 | . | TRBV30 | TGTGCCTGGAGCGCAGACATGAACACTGAAGCTTTCTTT | CAWSADMNTEAFF
TRBJ1-1 | . | TRBV2 | TGTGCCAGCAGTGAACCATCTGAAGCTTTCTTT | CASSEPSEAFF
TRBJ2-5 | TRBD1 | TRBV6-1 | TGTGCCAGCAGCGTCCAGGGGGCATCAGAGACCCAGTACTTC | CASSVQGASETQYF
TRBJ2-5 | TRBD2 | TRBV2 | TGTGCCAGCGGCGGGAGGGTAGTCGGAGAGACCCAGTACTTC | CASGGRVVGETQYF
TRBJ1-6 | . | TRBV7-9 | TGTGCCAGCAGCTTGAACAGGGATTCACCCCTCCACTTT | CASSLNRDSPLHF
TRBJ1-4 | TRBD1 | TRBV7-9 | TGTGCCAGCAGCTTAGCCCAGACAGGGCTCTATGAAAAACTGTTTTTT | CASSLAQTGLYEKLFF
TRBJ2-3 | TRBD1 | TRBV29-1 | TGCAGCGTTGGTTCAGGGGGCGGTCAGGATACGCAGTATTTT | CSVGSGGGQDTQYF
TRBJ1-5 | TRBD1 | TRBV7-8 | TGTGCCAGCAGCTCGGGACAGGGGGATCAGCCCCAGCATTTT | CASSSGQGDQPQHF
TRBJ1-2 | . | TRBV2 | TGTGCCAGCAATTCCCGGGACACCTATGGCTACACCTTC | CASNSRDTYGYTF
TRBJ2-3 | TRBD2 | TRBV28 | TGTGCCAGCAGTCTCGGGGGGGGTAGCACAGATACGCAGTATTTT | CASSLGGGSTDTQYF
TRBJ1-6 | TRBD1 | TRBV30 | TGTGCCTGGAAACCCGGGACAGACAATTCACCCCTCCACTTT | CAWKPGTDNSPLHF
TRBJ1-5 | TRBD1 | TRBV19 | TGTGCCAGTAAGAACAGACAGGGGCCCCAGCATTTT | CASKNRQGPQHF
TRBJ1-1 | TRBD1 | TRBV2 | TGTGCCAGCAGCACAATCGGGACAGGGGCTGAAGCTTTCTTT | CASSTIGTGAEAFF
TRBJ2-7 | . | TRBV9 | TGTGCCAGCAGCGCAGACGGAGACCTCGCCTACGAGCAGTACTTC | CASSADGDLAYEQYF
TRBJ2-3 | TRBD1 | TRBV5-6 | TGTGCCAGCAGCCCACTGGGACAGGGCACAGATACGCAGTATTTT | CASSPLGQGTDTQYF
TRBJ2-7 | TRBD1 | TRBV5-1 | TGCGCCAGCAGCTTGGAACCGGGACAGGGAGGACTCTACGAGCAGTACTTC | CASSLEPGQGGLYEQYF
TRBJ2-7 | . | TRBV14 | TGTGCCAGCAGCCACGGCACAGAGCCCTTTAAGCAGTACTTC | CASSHGTEPFKQYF
TRBJ1-3 | TRBD1 | TRBV4-1 | TGCGCCAGCAGCCGGACAGACAGGGTTGGAAACACCATATATTTT | CASSRTDRVGNTIYF
TRBJ2-7 | . | TRBV5-1 | TGCGCCAGCAGCTTGGGTGGAGGGTATGCCTACGAGCAGTACTTC | CASSLGGGYAYEQYF
TRBJ2-1 | TRBD1 | TRBV6-6 | TGTGCCAGCAGCCCCGATCCGGGACAGGAGTTCTTC | CASSPDPGQEFF
TRBJ1-1 | TRBD1 | TRBV6-5 | TGTGCCAGCAGATGGGACAGGAACACTGAAGCTTTCTTT | CASRWDRNTEAFF
TRBJ1-1 | TRBD1 | TRBV19 | TGTGCCAGTAGACAAACAGGGGTCACTGAAGCTTTCTTT | CASRQTGVTEAFF
TRBJ1-6 | . | TRBV29-1 | TGCAGCGTTTTACAGGGAGTCCCCCTTCATTCACCCCTCCACTTT | CSVLQGVPLHSPLHF
TRBJ1-4 | . | TRBV11-3 | TGTGCCAGCAGCTATTCGGGGTTTGGTGAAAAACTGTTTTTT | CASSYSGFGEKLFF
TRBJ2-1 | . | TRBV5-6 | TGTGCCAGCAGCTTGGGAGGGACACTTTACAATGAGCAGTTCTTC | CASSLGGTLYNEQFF
TRBJ1-4 | . | TRBV18 | TGTGCCAGCTCACCAAGGACAGAAGAAAAACTGTTTTTT | CASSPRTEEKLFF
TRBJ1-6 | . | TRBV10-2 | TGCGCCAGCGGATCTTCCGGTGGGACATCACCCCTCCACTTT | CASGSSGGTSPLHF
TRBJ2-7 | . | TRBV6-5 | TGTGCCAGCAGCCCACGGGGACTCCACGAGCAGTACTTC | CASSPRGLHEQYF
TRBJ2-7 | . | TRBV18 | TGTGCCAGCTCACGAAGAGAAATAAGTATCTCCTACGGAGCCTCCTACGAGCAGTACTTC | CASSRREISISYGASYEQYF
TRBJ1-6 | TRBD1 | TRBV2 | TGTGCCAGCAGTGATGACAGGGCGAAGGGTTCACCCCTCCACTTT | CASSDDRAKGSPLHF
TRBJ1-4 | . | TRBV10-2 | TGCGCCAGCAGTGAAGTCGGTGATAATGAAAAACTGTTTTTT | CASSEVGDNEKLFF
TRBJ2-7 | . | TRBV10-2 | TGCGCCAGCAGTCCGAGCTCCTACGAGCAGTACTTC | CASSPSSYEQYF
TRBJ1-2 | . | TRBV7-9 | TGTGCCAGCAGCTTAGTGATGGGGGCCCCCTATGGCTACACCTTC | CASSLVMGAPYGYTF
TRBJ2-1 | . | TRBV10-3 | TGTGCCATCAGTGCCAGGGTACTTACCGACCACAATGAGCAGTTCTTC | CAISARVLTDHNEQFF
TRBJ2-7 | TRBD1 | TRBV30 | TGTGCCCGGAACGCACCCACGACAGGGTTGGGGACCTACGAGCAGTACTTC | CARNAPTTGLGTYEQYF
TRBJ1-2 | . | TRBV7-9 | TGTGCCAGCAGCCCACAGGGTGATGGCTACACCTTC | CASSPQGDGYTF
TRBJ1-6 | . | TRBV23-1 | TGCGCCAGCAGTCGCGGGGGCCCAAATAATTCACCCCTCCACTTT | CASSRGGPNNSPLHF
TRBJ2-2 | . | TRBV7-6 | TGTGCCAGCACCTCGGGGGCGAACACCGGGGAGCTGTTTTTT | CASTSGANTGELFF
TRBJ1-6 | . | TRBV5-1 | TGCGCCAGCAGCTTGGGGGGGCGCGCGAAATCACCCCTCCACTTT | CASSLGGRAKSPLHF
TRBJ2-7 | . | TRBV27 | TGTGCCAGCAGTATTGCGGGTACCTACGAGCAGTACTTC | CASSIAGTYEQYF
TRBJ2-5 | TRBD1 | TRBV4-1 | TGCGCCAGCAGCCAAGGCAGGACAGGGATCTTGGAGACCCAGTACTTC | CASSQGRTGILETQYF